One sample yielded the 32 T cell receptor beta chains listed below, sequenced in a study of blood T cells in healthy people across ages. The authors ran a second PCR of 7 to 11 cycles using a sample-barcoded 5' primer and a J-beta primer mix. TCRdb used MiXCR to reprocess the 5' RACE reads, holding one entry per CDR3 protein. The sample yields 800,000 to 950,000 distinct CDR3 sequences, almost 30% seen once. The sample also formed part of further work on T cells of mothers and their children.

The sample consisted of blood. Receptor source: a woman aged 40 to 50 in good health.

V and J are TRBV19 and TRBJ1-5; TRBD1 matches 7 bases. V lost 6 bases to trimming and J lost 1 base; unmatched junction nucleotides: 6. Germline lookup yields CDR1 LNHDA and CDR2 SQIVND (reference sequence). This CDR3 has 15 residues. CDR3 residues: CASSTTGDSNQPQHF. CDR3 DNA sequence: TGTGCCAGTAGCACAACAGGGGACAGCAATCAGCCCCAGCATTTT.

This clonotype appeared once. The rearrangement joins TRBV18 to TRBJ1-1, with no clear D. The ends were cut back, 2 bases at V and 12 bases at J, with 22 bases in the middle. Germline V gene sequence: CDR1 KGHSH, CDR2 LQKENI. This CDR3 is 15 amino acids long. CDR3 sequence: CASSPVGLLNTETFF. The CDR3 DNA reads TGTGCCAGCTCACCAGTTGGATTGTTGAACACCGAAACTTTCTTT.

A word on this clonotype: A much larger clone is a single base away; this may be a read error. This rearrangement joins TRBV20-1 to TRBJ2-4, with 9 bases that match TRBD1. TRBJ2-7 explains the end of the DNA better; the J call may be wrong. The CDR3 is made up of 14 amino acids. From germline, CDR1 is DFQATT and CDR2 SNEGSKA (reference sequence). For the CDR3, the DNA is TGCAGTGCTAGAGAAGCCACAGGGGGCCACGAGCAGTACTTC. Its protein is CSAREATGGHEQYF.

CDR3 sequence reads: CASSGSGTTYEQYF. The CDR3 DNA sequence: TGTGCCAGCAGTGGGTCAGGGACAACCTACGAGCAGTACTTC. The chain links TRBV7-2 to TRBJ2-7; perhaps TRBD1 as D (6 bases). Trimming removed 6 bases from V and 2 bases from J, with 14 bases in between. The CDR3 is made up of 14 amino acids. Germline V lookup: CDR1 SGHTA, CDR2 FQGNSA.

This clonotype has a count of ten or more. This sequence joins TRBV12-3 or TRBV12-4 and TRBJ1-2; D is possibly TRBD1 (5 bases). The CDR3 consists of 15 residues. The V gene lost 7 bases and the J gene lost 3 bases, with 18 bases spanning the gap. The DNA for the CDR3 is TGTGCCAGCACAATAGGCATGCAGGGCGACTATGGCTACACCTTC. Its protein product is CASTIGMQGDYGYTF.

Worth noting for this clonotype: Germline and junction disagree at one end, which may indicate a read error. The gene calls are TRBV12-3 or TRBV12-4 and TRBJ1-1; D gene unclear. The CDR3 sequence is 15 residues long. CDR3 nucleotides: TGTGCCGGCAGTTTAGATGCCCCTGGGAGGTCTGAAGCTTTCTTT. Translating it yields CAGSLDAPGRSEAFF.

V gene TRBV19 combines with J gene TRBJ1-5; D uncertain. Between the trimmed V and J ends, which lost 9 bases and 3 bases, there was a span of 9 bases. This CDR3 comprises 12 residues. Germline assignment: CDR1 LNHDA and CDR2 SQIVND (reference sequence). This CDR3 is CASCLFNQPQHF. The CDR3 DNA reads TGTGCCAGCTGCCTCTTCAATCAGCCCCAGCATTTT.

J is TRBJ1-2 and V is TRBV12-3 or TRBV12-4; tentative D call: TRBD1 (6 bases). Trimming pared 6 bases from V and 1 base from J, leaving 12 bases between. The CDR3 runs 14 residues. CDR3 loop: CASRPGGVNYGYTF. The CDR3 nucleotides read TGTGCCAGCAGGCCTGGGGGCGTTAACTATGGCTACACCTTC.

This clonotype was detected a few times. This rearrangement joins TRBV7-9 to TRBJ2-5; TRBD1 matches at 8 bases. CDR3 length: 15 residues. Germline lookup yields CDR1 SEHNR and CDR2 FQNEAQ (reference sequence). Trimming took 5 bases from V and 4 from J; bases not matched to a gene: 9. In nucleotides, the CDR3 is TGTGCCAGCAGCCTCCAGGTCGGACAGGGAGAGACCCAGTACTTC. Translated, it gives CASSLQVGQGETQYF.

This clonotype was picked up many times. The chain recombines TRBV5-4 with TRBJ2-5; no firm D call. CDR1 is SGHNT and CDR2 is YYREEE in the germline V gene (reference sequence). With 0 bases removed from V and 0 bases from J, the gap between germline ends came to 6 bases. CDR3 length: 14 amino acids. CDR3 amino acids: CASSLGQNQETQYF. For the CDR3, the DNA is TGTGCCAGCAGCTTGGGGCAGAACCAAGAGACCCAGTACTTC.

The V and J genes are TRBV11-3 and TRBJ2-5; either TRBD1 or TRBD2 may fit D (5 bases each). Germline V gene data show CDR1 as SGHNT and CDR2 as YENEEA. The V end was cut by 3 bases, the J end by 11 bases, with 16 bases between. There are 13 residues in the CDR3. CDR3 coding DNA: TGTGCCAGCAGCTTGGGAGAGGGGAATGAGCAGTACTTC. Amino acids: CASSLGEGNEQYF.

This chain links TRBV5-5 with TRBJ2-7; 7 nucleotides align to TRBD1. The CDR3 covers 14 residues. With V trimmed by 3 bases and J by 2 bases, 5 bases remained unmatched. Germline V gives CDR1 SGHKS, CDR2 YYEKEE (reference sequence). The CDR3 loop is CASSWTGSTYEQYF. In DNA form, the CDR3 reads TGTGCCAGCAGCTGGACAGGCTCTACCTACGAGCAGTACTTC.

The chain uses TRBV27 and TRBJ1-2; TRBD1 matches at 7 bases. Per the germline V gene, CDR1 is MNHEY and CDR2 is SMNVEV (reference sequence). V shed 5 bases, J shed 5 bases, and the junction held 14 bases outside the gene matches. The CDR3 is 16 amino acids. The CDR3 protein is CASSPSSDRKGYGYTF. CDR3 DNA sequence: TGTGCCAGCAGTCCTTCCTCGGACAGGAAGGGGTATGGCTACACCTTC.

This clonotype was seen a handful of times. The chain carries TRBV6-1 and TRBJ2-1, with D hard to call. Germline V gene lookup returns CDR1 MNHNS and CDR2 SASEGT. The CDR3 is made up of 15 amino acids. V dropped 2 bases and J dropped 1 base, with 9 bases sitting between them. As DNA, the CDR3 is TGTGCCAGCAGTGAATCGGTGGGTTCCTACAATGAGCAGTTCTTC. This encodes CASSESVGSYNEQFF.

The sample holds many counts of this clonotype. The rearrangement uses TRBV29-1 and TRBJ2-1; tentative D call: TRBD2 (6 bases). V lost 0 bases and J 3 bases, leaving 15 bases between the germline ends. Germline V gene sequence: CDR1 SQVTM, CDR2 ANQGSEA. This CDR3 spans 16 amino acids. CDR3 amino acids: CSVEELYSGYYNEQFF. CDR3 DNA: TGCAGCGTTGAAGAACTGTATAGCGGTTACTACAATGAGCAGTTCTTC.

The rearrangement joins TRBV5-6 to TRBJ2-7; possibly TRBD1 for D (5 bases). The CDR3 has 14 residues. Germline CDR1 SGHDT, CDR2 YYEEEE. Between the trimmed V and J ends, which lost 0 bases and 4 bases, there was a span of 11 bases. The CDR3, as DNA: TGTGCCAGCAGCTTGGCCTGGCAGGGTTACGAGCAGTACTTC. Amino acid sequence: CASSLAWQGYEQYF.

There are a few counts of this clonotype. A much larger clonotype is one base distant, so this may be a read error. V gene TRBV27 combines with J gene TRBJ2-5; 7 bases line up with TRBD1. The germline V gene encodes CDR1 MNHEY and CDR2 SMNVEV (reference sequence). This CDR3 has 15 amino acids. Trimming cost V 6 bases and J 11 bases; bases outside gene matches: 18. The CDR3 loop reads CASRPLRGHHNEQYF. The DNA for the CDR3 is TGTGCCAGCAGACCCCTGAGGGGGCACCACAATGAGCAGTACTTC.

The CDR3 DNA is TGTGCCAGCAGTTACTCGCCTAGCGGGGGGATTAGTGAAGATACGCAGTATTTT. Translated, it gives CASSYSPSGGISEDTQYF. The chain combines TRBV6-2 or TRBV6-3 with TRBJ2-3; 11 bases agree with TRBD2. CDR3 length equals 18 residues. Germline-derived CDR1 and CDR2 are MNHEY and SVGEGT. V shed 0 bases, J shed 5 bases, and the junction held 10 bases outside the gene matches.

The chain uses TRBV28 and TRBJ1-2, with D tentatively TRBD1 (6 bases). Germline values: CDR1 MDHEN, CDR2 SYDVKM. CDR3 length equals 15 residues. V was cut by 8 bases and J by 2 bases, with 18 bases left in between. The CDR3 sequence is CASYGEGGRNYGYTF. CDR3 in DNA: TGTGCCAGCTACGGAGAGGGGGGGCGGAACTATGGCTACACCTTC.

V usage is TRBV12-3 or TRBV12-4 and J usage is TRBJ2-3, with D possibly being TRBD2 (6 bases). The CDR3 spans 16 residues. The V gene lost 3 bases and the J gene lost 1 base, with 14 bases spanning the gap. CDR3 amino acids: CASSFTGELRTDTQYF. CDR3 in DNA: TGTGCCAGCAGTTTCACGGGGGAGTTGCGCACAGATACGCAGTATTTT.

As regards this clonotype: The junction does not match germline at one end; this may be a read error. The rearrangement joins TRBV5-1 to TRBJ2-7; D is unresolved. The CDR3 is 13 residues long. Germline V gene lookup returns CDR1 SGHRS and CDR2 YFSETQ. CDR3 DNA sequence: TGCGCCAGCAGCTTGTCGGCTTACTACGGGCAGTACTTC. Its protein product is CASSLSAYYGQYF.

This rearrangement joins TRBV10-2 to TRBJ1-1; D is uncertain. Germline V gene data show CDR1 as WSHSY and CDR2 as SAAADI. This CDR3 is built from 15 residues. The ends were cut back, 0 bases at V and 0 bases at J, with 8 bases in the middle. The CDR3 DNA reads TGCGCCAGCAGTGAGTCGGGCAGATTGAACACTGAAGCTTTCTTT. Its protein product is CASSESGRLNTEAFF.

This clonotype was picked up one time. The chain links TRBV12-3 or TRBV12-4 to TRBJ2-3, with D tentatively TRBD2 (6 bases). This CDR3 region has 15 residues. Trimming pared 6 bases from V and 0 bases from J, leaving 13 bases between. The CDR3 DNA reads TGTGCCAGCAGCCTGACTAGTTTGAGCACAGATACGCAGTATTTT. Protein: CASSLTSLSTDTQYF.

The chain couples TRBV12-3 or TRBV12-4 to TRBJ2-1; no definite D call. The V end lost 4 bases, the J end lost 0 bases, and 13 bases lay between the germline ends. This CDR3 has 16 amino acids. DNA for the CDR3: TGTGCCAGCAGTTCCCCCCAAAAAAGCTCCTACAATGAGCAGTTCTTC. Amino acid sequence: CASSSPQKSSYNEQFF.

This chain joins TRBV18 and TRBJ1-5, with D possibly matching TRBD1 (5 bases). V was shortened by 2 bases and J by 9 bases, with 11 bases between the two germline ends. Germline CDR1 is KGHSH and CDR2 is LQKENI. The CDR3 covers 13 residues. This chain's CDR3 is CASSPDAGRPQHF. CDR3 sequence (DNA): TGTGCCAGCTCACCAGATGCAGGGCGGCCCCAGCATTTT.

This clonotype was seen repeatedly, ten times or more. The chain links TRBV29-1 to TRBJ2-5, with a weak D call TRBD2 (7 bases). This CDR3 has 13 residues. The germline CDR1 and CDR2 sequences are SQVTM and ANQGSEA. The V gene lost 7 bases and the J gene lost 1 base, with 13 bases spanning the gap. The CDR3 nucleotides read TGCAGCGCCCAAGGGGGGGTCCAAGAGACCCAGTACTTC. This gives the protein CSAQGGVQETQYF.

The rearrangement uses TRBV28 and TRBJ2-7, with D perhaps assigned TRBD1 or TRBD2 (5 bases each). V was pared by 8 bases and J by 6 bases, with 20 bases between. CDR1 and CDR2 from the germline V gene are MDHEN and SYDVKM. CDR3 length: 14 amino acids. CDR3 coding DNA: TGTGCCAGCTGGCCGGGACCCAAGTCCCCCGAGCAGTACTTC. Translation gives CASWPGPKSPEQYF.

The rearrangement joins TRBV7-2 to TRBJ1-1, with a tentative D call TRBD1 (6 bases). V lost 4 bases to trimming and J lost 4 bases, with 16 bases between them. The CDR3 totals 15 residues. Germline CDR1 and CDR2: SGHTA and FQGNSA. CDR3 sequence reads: CASSSRRIGGTEAFF. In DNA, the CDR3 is TGTGCCAGCAGCTCACGTCGTATAGGGGGCACTGAAGCTTTCTTT. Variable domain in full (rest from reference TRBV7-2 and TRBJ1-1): GAGVSQSPSNKVTEKGKDVELRCDPISGHTALYWYRQSLGQGLEFLIYFQGNSAPDKSGLPSDRFSAERTGGSVSTLTIQRTQQEDSAVYLCASSSRRIGGTEAFFGQGTRLTVV.

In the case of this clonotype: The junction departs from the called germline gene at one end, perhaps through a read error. CDR3 nucleotide sequence: TGTGCCACCAGCAGTCGTAGGAGGGGCGTAGCTAGCTCCTACAGTGAGCAGTTCTTC. The encoded protein is CATSSRRRGVASSYSEQFF. V and J are TRBV15 and TRBJ2-1, with D possibly being TRBD2 (6 bases). This CDR3 contains 19 residues. Germline V gene data show CDR1 as LNHNV and CDR2 as YYDKDF (reference sequence).

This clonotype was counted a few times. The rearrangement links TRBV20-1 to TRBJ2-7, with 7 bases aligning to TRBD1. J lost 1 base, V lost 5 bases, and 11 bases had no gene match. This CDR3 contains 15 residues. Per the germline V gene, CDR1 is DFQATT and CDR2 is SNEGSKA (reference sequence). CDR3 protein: CSAQDRASFSYEQYF. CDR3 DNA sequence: TGCAGTGCTCAAGACAGGGCCTCCTTTTCCTACGAGCAGTACTTC.

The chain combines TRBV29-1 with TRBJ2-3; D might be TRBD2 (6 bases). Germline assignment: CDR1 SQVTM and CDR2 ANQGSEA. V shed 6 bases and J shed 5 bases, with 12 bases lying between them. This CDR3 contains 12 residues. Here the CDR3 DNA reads TGCAGCGTGGGTGGGGGGAGAGATACGCAGTATTTT. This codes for CSVGGGRDTQYF.

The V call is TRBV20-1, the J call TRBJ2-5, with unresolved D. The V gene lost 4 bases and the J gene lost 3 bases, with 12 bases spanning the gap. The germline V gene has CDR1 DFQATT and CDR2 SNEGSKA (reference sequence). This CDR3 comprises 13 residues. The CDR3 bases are TGCAGTGCTAATAAGGGTATAGAAGAGACCCAGTACTTC. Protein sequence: CSANKGIEETQYF.